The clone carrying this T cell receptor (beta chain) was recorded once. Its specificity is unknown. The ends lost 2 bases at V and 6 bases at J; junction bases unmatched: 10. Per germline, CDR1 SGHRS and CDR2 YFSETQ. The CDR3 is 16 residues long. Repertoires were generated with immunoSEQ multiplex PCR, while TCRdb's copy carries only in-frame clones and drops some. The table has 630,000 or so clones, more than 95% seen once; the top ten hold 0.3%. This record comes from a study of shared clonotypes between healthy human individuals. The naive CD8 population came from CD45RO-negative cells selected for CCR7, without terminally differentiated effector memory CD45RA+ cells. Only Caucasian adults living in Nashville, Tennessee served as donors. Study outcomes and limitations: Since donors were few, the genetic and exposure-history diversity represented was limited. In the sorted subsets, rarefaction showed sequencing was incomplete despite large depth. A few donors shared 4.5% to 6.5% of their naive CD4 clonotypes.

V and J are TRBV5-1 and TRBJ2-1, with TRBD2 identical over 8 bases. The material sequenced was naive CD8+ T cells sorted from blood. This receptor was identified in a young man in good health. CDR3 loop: CASSLYPGGPGNEQFF. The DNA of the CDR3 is TGCGCCAGCAGCTTATATCCGGGAGGGCCGGGCAATGAGCAGTTCTTC.